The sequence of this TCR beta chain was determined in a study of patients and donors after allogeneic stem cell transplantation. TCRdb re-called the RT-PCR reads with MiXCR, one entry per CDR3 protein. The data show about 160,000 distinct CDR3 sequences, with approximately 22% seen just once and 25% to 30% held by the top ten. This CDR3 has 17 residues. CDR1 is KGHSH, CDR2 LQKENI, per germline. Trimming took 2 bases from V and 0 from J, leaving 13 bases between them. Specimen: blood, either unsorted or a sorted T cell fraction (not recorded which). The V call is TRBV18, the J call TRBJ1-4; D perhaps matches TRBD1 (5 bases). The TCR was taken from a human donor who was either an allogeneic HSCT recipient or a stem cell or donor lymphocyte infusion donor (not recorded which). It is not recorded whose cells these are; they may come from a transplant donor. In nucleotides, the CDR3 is TGTGCCAGCTCACCAAATGGGGGACCAACAACTAATGAAAAACTGTTTTTT. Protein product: CASSPNGGPTTNEKLFF.